A single T cell receptor (beta chain) is shown here with its context. The data stem from a study of OX40 agonist ivuxolimab in advanced cancers. Background on the study: Patients received ivuxolimab, an intravenous treatment, every 2 weeks at 0.01 to 10 mg/kg. Dose-escalation subjects each had hepatocellular carcinoma, melanoma, renal cell or head and neck cancer.

Germline trimming cut 4 bases from V and 3 bases from J; bases unmatched to any gene: 7. The CDR3 is 15 residues long. Germline assignment: CDR1 SNHLY and CDR2 FYNNEI. Generated by immunoSEQ multiplex PCR, the TCRdb table keeps only in-frame clones and is missing some. Of tens of thousands of clones in the sample, approximately 92% were seen once. This clonotype was sampled from an adult with an advanced solid tumor such as melanoma, head and neck, liver or kidney cancer. The chain joins TRBV2 to TRBJ2-3; 7 nucleotides match TRBD1. The input for sequencing was CD4+ or CD8+ T cells sorted from blood, taken in a trial of the OX40 agonist ivuxolimab. Here the CDR3 reads CASSVRGRLTDTQYF. The CDR3 nucleotides are TGTGCCAGCAGTGTTAGGGGGCGGCTAACAGATACGCAGTATTTT. The complete variable domain, with remaining parts taken from reference TRBV2 and TRBJ2-3, reads EPEVTQTPSHQVTQMGQEVILRCVPISNHLYFYWYRQILGQKVEFLVSFYNNEISEKSEIFDDQFSVERPDGSNFTLKIRSTKLEDSAMYFCASSVRGRLTDTQYFGPGTRLTVL.